The present TCR beta chain was sequenced within a study of CD8 T cells in ankylosing spondylitis. Regarding the study as a whole: Disease-linked clones bore a CD8+ phenotype and were relatively rare in peripheral blood. Ankylosing spondylitis blood appeared to be characterized by a TCR beta motif of about eight highly homologous variants.

Between the trimmed V and J ends, which lost 5 bases and 2 bases, there was a span of 11 bases. The CDR3 consists of 14 residues. Per the germline V gene, CDR1 is MNHEY and CDR2 is SMNVEV (reference sequence). At least ten counts were recorded for this clonotype. Its target is unknown. Construction of TCR beta libraries was performed using quantitative 5'-RACE with molecular barcodes. TCRdb processed the 5' RACE reads anew with MiXCR; each CDR3 protein has one entry. This sample has about 240,000 distinct CDR3 sequences, with over 8.5% found just once. The chain employs TRBV27 and TRBJ2-3; D is unresolved. Sequenced material: blood, either unsorted or a sorted T cell fraction (not recorded which). This TCR was sampled from a male donor with ankylosing spondylitis or in good health (not recorded which). Here the CDR3 DNA reads TGTGCCAGCAGTCCGTCTCTTTACACAGATACGCAGTATTTT. Translated, it gives CASSPSLYTDTQYF.